Presented here are 7 T cell receptor beta chains from one specimen sequenced in a study of T cells after yellow fever vaccination. One entry per CDR3 protein, called by TCRdb with MiXCR from the 5' RACE reads. Here the sample spans 250,000 or so distinct CDR3 sequences, about 3.9% being singletons. The material sequenced was PBMCs, taken 15 days after the yellow fever booster vaccination. The receptors originated from a man aged 18 to 30 who received the YFV17D yellow fever vaccine.

At least ten counts were recorded for this clonotype. This chain uses TRBV28 with TRBJ2-1; D not certain. The V end lost 10 bases, the J end lost 8 bases, and 12 bases lay between the germline ends. This CDR3 is built from 11 residues. Looked up from germline, CDR1 is MDHEN and CDR2 is SYDVKM. The CDR3 sequence is CATVQTDEQFF. DNA for the CDR3: TGTGCCACCGTCCAGACGGATGAGCAGTTCTTC.

Many counts were recorded for this clonotype. The chain couples TRBV11-3 to TRBJ2-1, with 7 bases fitting TRBD1. Trimming at V came to 5 bases and at J to 2 bases, leaving 12 bases not matched to a gene. CDR1 is SGHNT and CDR2 is YENEEA in the germline V gene. The CDR3 length is 17 residues. The CDR3 nucleotides read TGTGCCAGCAGCCCGCGCCAGGGGGTGGACCCCTACAATGAGCAGTTCTTC. This sequence encodes CASSPRQGVDPYNEQFF.

There are a few counts of this clonotype. This rearrangement joins TRBV5-4 to TRBJ2-3; the D gene could be TRBD1 or TRBD2 (6 bases each). Trimming pared 0 bases from V and 6 bases from J, leaving 17 bases between. The CDR3 length is 16 residues. The germline V gene has CDR1 SGHNT and CDR2 YYREEE (reference sequence). The CDR3: CASSLDGGGPTDTQYF. In nucleotides, the CDR3 is TGTGCCAGCAGCTTGGATGGTGGGGGGCCAACGGATACGCAGTATTTT.

At least ten counts were recorded for this clonotype. This chain joins TRBV15 and TRBJ1-5; 7 bases match TRBD1. The CDR3 runs 15 residues. V lost 4 bases and J lost 4; bases outside the gene matches: 7. Germline V lookup: CDR1 LNHNV, CDR2 YYDKDF (reference sequence). The CDR3 here is CATSKRDSLNQPQHF. The CDR3 coding sequence is TGTGCCACCAGCAAACGGGACAGCCTTAATCAGCCCCAGCATTTT.

V gene TRBV4-1 combines with J gene TRBJ2-1; D is possibly TRBD1 (6 bases). This CDR3 spans 16 amino acids. V gave up 0 bases and J gave up 6 bases, with 15 bases separating them. The germline V gene encodes CDR1 MGHRA and CDR2 YSYEKL. In DNA form, the CDR3 reads TGCGCCAGCAGCCAAGATCGGGCAGGGGAATCCAATGAGCAGTTCTTC. As protein: CASSQDRAGESNEQFF.

Many counts were recorded for this clonotype. The chain recombines TRBV6-6 with TRBJ2-5; 7 nucleotides line up with TRBD2. The V gene's germline CDR1 is MNHNY and CDR2 SVGAGI (reference sequence). The length of the CDR3 is 17 residues. Trimming removed 5 bases from V and 0 bases from J; junction bases left unmatched: 12. The CDR3 here is CASSPAGESMNQETQYF. Written as DNA, the CDR3 is TGTGCCAGCAGTCCCGCGGGGGAATCAATGAACCAAGAGACCCAGTACTTC.

This clonotype was detected many times. The chain joins TRBV12-3 or TRBV12-4 to TRBJ2-5; TRBD2 is a possible D gene (5 bases). The CDR3 length is 18 residues. V was shortened by 7 bases and J by 2 bases, with 26 bases between the two germline ends. The CDR3 coding sequence is TGTGCCAGCACCTCACACTCTCGAGATTACCGGGGACAAGAGACCCAGTACTTC. This translates into CASTSHSRDYRGQETQYF.